The subject of this entry is one T cell receptor (beta chain). This sample stems from a study of cytomegalovirus exposure and HLA in healthy donors. This table comes from immunoSEQ multiplex PCR, and its TCRdb copy is limited to in-frame clones, with some not included. Of about 260,000 clones listed, about 90% were seen once; the top ten hold 2.5% to 3.5%. Germline V CDR1 and CDR2: MDHEN, SYDVKM. This CDR3 region has 16 residues. The V segment lost 2 bases and the J segment 3 bases; nucleotides outside the gene matches: 6. Sequencing was performed on PBMCs. The chain combines TRBV28 with TRBJ2-1; 8 bases match TRBD2. This clonotype was sampled from a woman aged 25-40 years in good health and CMV-seronegative. The CDR3 DNA reads TGTGCCAGCAGTTTAGAGCGGGAGATTTTCTACAATGAGCAGTTCTTC. Translation: CASSLEREIFYNEQFF.